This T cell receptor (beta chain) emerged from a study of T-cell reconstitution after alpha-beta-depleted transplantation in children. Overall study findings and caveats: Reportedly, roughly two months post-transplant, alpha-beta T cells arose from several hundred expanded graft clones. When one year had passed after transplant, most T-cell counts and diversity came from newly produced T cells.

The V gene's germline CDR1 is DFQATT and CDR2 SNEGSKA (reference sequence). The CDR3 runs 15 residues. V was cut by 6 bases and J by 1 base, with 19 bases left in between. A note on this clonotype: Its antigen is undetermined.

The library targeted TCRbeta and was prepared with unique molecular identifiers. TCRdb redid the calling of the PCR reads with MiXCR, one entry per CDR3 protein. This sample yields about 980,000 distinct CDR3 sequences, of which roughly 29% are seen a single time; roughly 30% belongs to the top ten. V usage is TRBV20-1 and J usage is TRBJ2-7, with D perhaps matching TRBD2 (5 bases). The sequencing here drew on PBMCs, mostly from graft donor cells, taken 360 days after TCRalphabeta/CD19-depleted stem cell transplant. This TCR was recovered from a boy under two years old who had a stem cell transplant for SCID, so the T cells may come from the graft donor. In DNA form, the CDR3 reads TGCAGTGCCAGCCCGTCGAACAGCGGATCCTACGAGCAGTACTTC. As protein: CSASPSNSGSYEQYF.